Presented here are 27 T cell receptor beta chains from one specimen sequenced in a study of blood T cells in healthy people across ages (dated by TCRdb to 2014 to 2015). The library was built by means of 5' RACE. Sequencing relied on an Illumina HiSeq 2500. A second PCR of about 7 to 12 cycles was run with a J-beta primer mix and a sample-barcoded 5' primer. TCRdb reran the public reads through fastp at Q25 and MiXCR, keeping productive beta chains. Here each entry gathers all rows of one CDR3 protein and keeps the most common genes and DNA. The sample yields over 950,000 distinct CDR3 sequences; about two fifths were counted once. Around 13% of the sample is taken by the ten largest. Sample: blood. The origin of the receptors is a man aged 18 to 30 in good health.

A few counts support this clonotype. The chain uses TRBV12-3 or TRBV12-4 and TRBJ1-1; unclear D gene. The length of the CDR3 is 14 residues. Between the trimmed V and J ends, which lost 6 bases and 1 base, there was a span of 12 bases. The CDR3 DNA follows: TGTGCCAGCAGCGCCGCCGAGGGGAACACTGAAGCTTTCTTT. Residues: CASSAAEGNTEAFF.

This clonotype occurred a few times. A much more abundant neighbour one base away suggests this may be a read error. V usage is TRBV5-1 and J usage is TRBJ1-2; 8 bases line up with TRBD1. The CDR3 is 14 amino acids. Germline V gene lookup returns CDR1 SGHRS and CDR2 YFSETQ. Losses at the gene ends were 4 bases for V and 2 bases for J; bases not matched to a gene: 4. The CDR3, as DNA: TGCGCCAGCAGCGTGAGGACAGGGAACTATGGCTACACCTTC. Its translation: CASSVRTGNYGYTF. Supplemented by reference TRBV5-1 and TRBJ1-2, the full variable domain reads KAGVTQTPRYLIKTRGQQVTLSCSPISGHRSVSWYQQTPGQGLQFLFEYFSETQRNKGNFPGRFSGRQFSNSRSEMNVSTLELGDSALYLCASSVRTGNYGYTFGSGTRLTVV.

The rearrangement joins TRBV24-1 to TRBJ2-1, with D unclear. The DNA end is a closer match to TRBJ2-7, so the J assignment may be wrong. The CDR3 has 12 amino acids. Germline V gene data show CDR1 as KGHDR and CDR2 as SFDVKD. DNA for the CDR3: TGTGCCACCAGGGATACCTACAATGAGCAGTACTTC. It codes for CATRDTYNEQYF.

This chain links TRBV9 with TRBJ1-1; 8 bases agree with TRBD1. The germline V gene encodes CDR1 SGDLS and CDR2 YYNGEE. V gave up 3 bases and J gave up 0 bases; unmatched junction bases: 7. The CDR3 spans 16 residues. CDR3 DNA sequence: TGTGCCAGCAGCGCCGCAGGGGGCTCCGTGAACACTGAAGCTTTCTTT. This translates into CASSAAGGSVNTEAFF.

As DNA, the CDR3 is TGCGCCAGCAGCTTTGCCGCTAGCGTGGGCACAGATACGCAGTATTTT. Residues: CASSFAASVGTDTQYF. V is TRBV5-1 and J is TRBJ2-3, with D possibly matching TRBD2 (6 bases). The CDR3 has 16 amino acids. The V and J ends lost 2 bases and 1 base respectively, with 14 bases between them. The germline V gene has CDR1 SGHRS and CDR2 YFSETQ.

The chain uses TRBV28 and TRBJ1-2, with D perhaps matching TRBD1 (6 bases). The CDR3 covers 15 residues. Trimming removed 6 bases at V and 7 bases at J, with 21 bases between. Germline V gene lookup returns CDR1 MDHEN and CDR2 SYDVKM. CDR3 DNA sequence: TGTGCCAGCAGCCCTCCGAAGGGGGGAAATGGTGGCTACACCTTC. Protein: CASSPPKGGNGGYTF.

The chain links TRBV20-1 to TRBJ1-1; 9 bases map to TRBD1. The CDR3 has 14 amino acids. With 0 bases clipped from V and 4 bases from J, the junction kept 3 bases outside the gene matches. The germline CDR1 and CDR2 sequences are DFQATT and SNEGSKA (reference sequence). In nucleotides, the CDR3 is TGCAGTGCTAGAGAGACACAGGGGGCCACTGAAGCTTTCTTT. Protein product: CSARETQGATEAFF.

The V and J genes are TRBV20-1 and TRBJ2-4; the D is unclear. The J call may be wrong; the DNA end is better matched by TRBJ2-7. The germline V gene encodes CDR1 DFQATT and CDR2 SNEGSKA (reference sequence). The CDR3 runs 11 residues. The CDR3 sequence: CSARQVNEQYF. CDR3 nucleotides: TGCAGTGCTAGACAGGTTAACGAGCAGTACTTC.

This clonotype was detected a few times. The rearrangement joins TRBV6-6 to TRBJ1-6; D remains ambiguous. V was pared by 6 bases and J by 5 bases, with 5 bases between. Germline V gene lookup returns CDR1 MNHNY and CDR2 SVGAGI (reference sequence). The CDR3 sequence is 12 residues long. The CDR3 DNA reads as TGTGCCAGCAGACCCGATAATTCACCCCTCCACTTT. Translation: CASRPDNSPLHF.

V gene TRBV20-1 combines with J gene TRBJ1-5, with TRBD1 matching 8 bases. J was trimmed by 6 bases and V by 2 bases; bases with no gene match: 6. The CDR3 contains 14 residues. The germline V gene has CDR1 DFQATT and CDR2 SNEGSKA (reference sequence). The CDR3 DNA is TGCAGTGCTAGAACCCCAGGGGGCACTCAGCCCCAGCATTTT. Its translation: CSARTPGGTQPQHF.

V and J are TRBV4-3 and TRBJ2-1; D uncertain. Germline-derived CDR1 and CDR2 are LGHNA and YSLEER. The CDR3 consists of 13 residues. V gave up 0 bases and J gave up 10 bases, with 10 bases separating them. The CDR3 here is CASSQDLEQEQFF. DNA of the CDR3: TGCGCCAGCAGCCAAGATTTAGAGCAGGAGCAGTTCTTC.

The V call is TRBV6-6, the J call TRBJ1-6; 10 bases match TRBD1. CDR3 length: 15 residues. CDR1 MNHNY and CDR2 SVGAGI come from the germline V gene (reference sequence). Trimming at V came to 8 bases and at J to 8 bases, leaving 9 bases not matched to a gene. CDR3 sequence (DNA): TGTGCCAGCCTTTGGTCCGGGACAGGGGATTCACCCCTCCACTTT. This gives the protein CASLWSGTGDSPLHF.

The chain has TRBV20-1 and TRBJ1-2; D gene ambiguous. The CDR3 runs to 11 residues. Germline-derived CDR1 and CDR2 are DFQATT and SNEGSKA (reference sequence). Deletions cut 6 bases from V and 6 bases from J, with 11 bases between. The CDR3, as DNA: TGCAGTGCCGGCCCCGTTGATGGCTACACCTTC. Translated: CSAGPVDGYTF.

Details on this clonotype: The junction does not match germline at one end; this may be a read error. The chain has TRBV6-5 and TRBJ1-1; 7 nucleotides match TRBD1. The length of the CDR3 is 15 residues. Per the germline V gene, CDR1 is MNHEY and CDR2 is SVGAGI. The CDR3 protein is CASSDRQGLNTEAFF. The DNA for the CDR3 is TGTGCCAGCAGCGACAGACAGGGATTAAACACCGAAGCTTTCTTT.

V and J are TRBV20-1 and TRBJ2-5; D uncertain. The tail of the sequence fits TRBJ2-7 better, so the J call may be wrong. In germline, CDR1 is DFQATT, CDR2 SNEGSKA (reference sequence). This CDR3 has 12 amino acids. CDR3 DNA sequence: TGCAGTGCTAGGGAAAACTCCTACGAGCAGTACTTC. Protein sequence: CSARENSYEQYF.

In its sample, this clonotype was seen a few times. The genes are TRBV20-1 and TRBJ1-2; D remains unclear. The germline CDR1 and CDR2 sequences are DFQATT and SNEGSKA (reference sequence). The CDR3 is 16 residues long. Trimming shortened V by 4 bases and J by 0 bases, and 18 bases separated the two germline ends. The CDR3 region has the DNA TGCAGTGCTACCGATTACTCGACCCCTACTAACTATGGCTACACCTTC. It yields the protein CSATDYSTPTNYGYTF.

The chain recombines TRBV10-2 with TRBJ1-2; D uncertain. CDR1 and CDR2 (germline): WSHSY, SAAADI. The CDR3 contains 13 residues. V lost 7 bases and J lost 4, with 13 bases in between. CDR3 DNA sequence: TGCGCCAGCAAGGGAGGTTCTGGCTATGGCTACACCTTC. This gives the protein CASKGGSGYGYTF.

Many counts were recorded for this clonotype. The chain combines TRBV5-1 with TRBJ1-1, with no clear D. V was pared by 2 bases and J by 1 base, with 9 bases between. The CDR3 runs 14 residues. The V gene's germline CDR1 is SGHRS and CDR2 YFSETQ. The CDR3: CASSFEEGNTEAFF. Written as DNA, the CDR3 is TGCGCCAGCAGCTTTGAGGAAGGGAACACTGAAGCTTTCTTT.

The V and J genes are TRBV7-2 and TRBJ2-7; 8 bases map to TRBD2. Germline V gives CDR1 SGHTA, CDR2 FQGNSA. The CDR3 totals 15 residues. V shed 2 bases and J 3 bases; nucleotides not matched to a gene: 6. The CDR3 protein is CASSLNSGGDYEQYF. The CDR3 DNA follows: TGTGCCAGCAGCTTAAACAGCGGGGGAGACTACGAGCAGTACTTC.

The CDR3 bases are TGTGCCAGCAGTCCCCCGATCGGCACTGAAGCTTTCTTT. Protein sequence: CASSPPIGTEAFF. The genes are TRBV28 and TRBJ1-1, with no clear D. Germline V CDR1 and CDR2: MDHEN, SYDVKM. Trimming left V 5 bases short and J 4 bases short, with 11 bases between. There are 13 residues in the CDR3.

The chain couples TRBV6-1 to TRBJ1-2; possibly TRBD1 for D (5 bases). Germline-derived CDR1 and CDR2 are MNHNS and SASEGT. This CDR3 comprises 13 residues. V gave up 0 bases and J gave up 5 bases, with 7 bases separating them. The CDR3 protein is CASSEAPGYGYTF. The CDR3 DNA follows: TGTGCCAGCAGTGAAGCGCCAGGGTATGGCTACACCTTC.

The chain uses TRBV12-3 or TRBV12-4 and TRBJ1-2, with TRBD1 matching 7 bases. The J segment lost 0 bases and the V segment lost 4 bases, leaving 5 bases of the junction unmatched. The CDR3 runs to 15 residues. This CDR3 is CASSSGTDSNYGYTF. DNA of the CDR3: TGTGCCAGCAGTTCCGGGACAGATTCTAACTATGGCTACACCTTC.

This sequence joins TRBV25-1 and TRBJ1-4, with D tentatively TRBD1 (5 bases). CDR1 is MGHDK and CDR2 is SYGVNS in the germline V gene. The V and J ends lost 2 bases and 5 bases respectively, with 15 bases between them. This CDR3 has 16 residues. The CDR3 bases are TGTGCCAGCAGTGAAACGAAGGGGAACCTCAATGAAAAACTGTTTTTT. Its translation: CASSETKGNLNEKLFF.

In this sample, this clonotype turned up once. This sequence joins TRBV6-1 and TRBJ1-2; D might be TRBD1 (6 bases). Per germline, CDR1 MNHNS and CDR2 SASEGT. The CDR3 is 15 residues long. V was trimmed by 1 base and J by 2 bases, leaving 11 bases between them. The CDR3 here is CASSEGTARNYGYTF. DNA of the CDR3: TGTGCCAGCAGTGAAGGGACAGCGAGGAACTATGGCTACACCTTC.

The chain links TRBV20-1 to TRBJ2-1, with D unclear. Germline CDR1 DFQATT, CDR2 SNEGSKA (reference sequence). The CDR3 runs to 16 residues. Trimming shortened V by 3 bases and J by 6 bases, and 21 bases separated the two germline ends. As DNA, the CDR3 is TGCAGTGCTAGGGGTATAGGAAGAACCGATTTCAATGAGCAGTTCTTC. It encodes CSARGIGRTDFNEQFF.

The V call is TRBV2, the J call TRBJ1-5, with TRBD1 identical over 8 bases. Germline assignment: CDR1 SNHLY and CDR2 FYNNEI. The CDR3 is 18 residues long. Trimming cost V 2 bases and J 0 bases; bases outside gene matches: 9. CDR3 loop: CASSESPGGGYSNQPQHF. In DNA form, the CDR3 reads TGTGCCAGCAGTGAATCCCCAGGGGGCGGGTATAGCAATCAGCCCCAGCATTTT.

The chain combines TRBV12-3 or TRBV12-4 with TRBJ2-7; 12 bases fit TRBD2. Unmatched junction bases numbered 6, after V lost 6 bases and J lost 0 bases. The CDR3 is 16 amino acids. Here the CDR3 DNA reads TGTGCCAGCAGCTCCCAACTAGCGGGGGGCTCCTACGAGCAGTACTTC. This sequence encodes CASSSQLAGGSYEQYF.